This TCR beta chain derives from a study of neurological immune-mediated disorders. Study findings and constraints: None of the CDR3 amino acid sequences in expanded clones turned up in more than one subject, which points to private repertoires in all groups.

This CDR3 is 13 amino acids long. Germline values: CDR1 SGHRS, CDR2 YFSETQ. V lost 5 bases to trimming and J lost 5 bases, with 13 bases between them. The team produced cDNA through 5'RACE using 10-nucleotide random UMIs. The yield of each sequencing run was over 190 million TCR-beta sequences from 15-18 subjects. TCRdb processed the 5' RACE reads anew with MiXCR; each CDR3 protein has one entry. Of around 15,000 distinct CDR3 sequences listed, roughly 14% were seen once; the top ten hold 12% to 15%. This clonotype has at least ten counts. Its antigen remains unknown. Sequenced sample: PBMCs. The receptor was isolated from a man in his sixties with HTLV-1-associated myelopathy (HAM/TSP). The genes are TRBV5-1 and TRBJ2-5; D is possibly TRBD2 (5 bases). The CDR3 region has the DNA TGCGCCAGCAGGAGCGGCCCCGCCGAGACCCAGTACTTC. It yields the protein CASRSGPAETQYF.